The next 6 T cell receptor beta chains were all read from a single sample in a study of cytomegalovirus exposure and HLA in healthy donors. Researchers ran the PCR with 60 Vbeta and 13 Jbeta primers. Data came from immunoSEQ multiplex PCR; TCRdb stores just in-frame clones and leaves some out. Among 150,000 to 200,000 clones listed, 65% to 85% were seen once. Input material: PBMCs. The receptors derive from a girl aged 5-17 years in good health and CMV-seropositive.

This clone is termed medium-sized. This chain uses TRBV4-3 with TRBJ1-1; D ambiguous. Trimming removed 1 base from V and 1 base from J, with 4 bases in between. The CDR3 is made up of 13 amino acids. Germline lookup yields CDR1 LGHNA and CDR2 YSLEER. In DNA, the CDR3 is TGCGCCAGCAGCCAAGCGGGGAACACTGAAGCTTTCTTT. Its translation: CASSQAGNTEAFF.

This sequence joins TRBV7-8 and TRBJ2-3; tentatively, D is TRBD2 (6 bases). The V gene lost 3 bases and the J gene lost 2 bases, with 9 bases spanning the gap. From germline, CDR1 is SGHVS and CDR2 FQNEAQ. The CDR3 has 14 amino acids. The CDR3 region has the DNA TGTGCCAGCAGCTTGGGACTCCCCACAGATACGCAGTATTTT. This translates into CASSLGLPTDTQYF.

The chain joins TRBV6-4 to TRBJ2-2, with D maybe TRBD1 (5 bases). This CDR3 spans 13 amino acids. V gave up 2 bases and J gave up 5 bases, with 6 bases separating them. Germline V gene sequence: CDR1 MRHNA, CDR2 SNTAGT. CDR3 coding DNA: TGTGCCAGCAGTGACCGGACAACCGGGGAGCTGTTTTTT. It codes for CASSDRTTGELFF.

The chain's CDR3 is CAISDSTEAFF. In nucleotides, the CDR3 is TGTGCCATCAGTGATAGCACTGAAGCTTTCTTT. The chain links TRBV10-3 to TRBJ1-1, with unresolved D. CDR3 length: 11 amino acids. Germline loops: CDR1 ENHRY, CDR2 SYGVKD. Trimming took off 3 bases at V and 4 bases at J, with 3 bases between the two ends.

This clone was recorded a few times. This rearrangement joins TRBV19 to TRBJ1-5; D is undetermined. The germline CDR1 and CDR2 sequences are LNHDA and SQIVND (reference sequence). This CDR3 is built from 14 residues. V was clipped by 4 bases and J by 0 bases, with 7 bases between them. Here the CDR3 DNA reads TGTGCCAGTAGTACGTCTTATAGCAATCAGCCCCAGCATTTT. It codes for CASSTSYSNQPQHF.

The chain links TRBV10-1 to TRBJ2-2; the match to TRBD1 covers 8 bases. The germline CDR1 and CDR2 sequences are WNHNN and SYGVQD (reference sequence). V trimming: 7 bases; J trimming: 3 bases; junction bases outside the gene matches: 7. The CDR3 totals 15 residues. CDR3 in DNA: TGCGCCAGCAAGGGGACAGGACCGGACACCGGGGAGCTGTTTTTT. It codes for CASKGTGPDTGELFF.